These 11 T cell receptor beta chains came from one sample sequenced in a study of blood T cell repertoires in COVID-19. Sequencing used immunoSEQ multiplex PCR; TCRdb keeps in-frame clones, though not all of them. Here the sample spans under 150,000 clones, approximately 80% being singletons. Sequencing used PBMCs or T cells enriched from blood (not recorded which). The receptors derive from a woman aged 40 to 50 who had recovered from COVID-19.

This rearrangement joins TRBV30 to TRBJ1-5, with TRBD1 identical over 8 bases. Per the germline V gene, CDR1 is GTSNPN and CDR2 is SVGIG (reference sequence). The CDR3 has 14 residues. The V gene end was trimmed by 1 base and the J gene end by 2 bases; junction bases not matched to a gene: 1. The CDR3 nucleotides are TGTGCCTGGAGTGAACAGGGGGGCAATCAGCCCCAGCATTTT. It encodes CAWSEQGGNQPQHF.

The chain recombines TRBV9 with TRBJ1-2, with 7 bases that match TRBD1. Germline lookup yields CDR1 SGDLS and CDR2 YYNGEE. With 2 bases clipped from V and 4 bases from J, the junction kept 11 bases outside the gene matches. CDR3 length: 16 residues. The CDR3, as DNA: TGTGCCAGCAGCGTTGGGGACAGCATTAGTCCCTATGGCTACACCTTC. It encodes CASSVGDSISPYGYTF.

The chain carries TRBV7-8 and TRBJ1-1; D not resolved. The CDR3 extends over 13 amino acids. Per the germline V gene, CDR1 is SGHVS and CDR2 is FQNEAQ. V was pared by 4 bases and J by 9 bases, with 15 bases between. In nucleotides, the CDR3 is TGTGCCAGCAGCTCCACAACGCCGCGGCAAGCTTTCTTT. Amino acids: CASSSTTPRQAFF.

The chain couples TRBV10-3 to TRBJ2-7; possibly TRBD1 for D (5 bases). CDR1 is ENHRY and CDR2 is SYGVKD in the germline V gene. The CDR3 consists of 13 residues. The ends were cut back, 7 bases at V and 0 bases at J, with 10 bases in the middle. The CDR3 spells CAIMGQSSYEQYF. CDR3 sequence (DNA): TGTGCCATCATGGGGCAGTCCTCCTACGAGCAGTACTTC.

This chain links TRBV4-1 with TRBJ2-6; 10 bases match TRBD2. The V gene end was trimmed by 0 bases and the J gene end by 1 base; junction bases not matched to a gene: 3. Germline-derived CDR1 and CDR2 are MGHRA and YSYEKL. CDR3 length: 18 amino acids. The chain's CDR3 is CASSQEGSGGSGANVLTF. In nucleotides, the CDR3 is TGCGCCAGCAGCCAAGAGGGTAGCGGGGGGTCTGGGGCCAACGTCCTGACTTTC.

This chain connects TRBV5-1 to TRBJ2-7; 7 bases are shared with TRBD2. Germline trimming cut 4 bases from V and 1 base from J; bases unmatched to any gene: 11. Looked up from germline, CDR1 is SGHRS and CDR2 is YFSETQ. This CDR3 is built from 16 residues. CDR3 residues: CASSLGRASGSYEQYF. The DNA of the CDR3 is TGCGCCAGCAGCCTCGGCCGGGCTAGCGGATCCTACGAGCAGTACTTC.

The rearrangement joins TRBV5-4 to TRBJ1-4, with 7 bases lining up with TRBD1. J was trimmed by 5 bases and V by 4 bases; bases with no gene match: 8. Germline V CDR1 and CDR2: SGHNT, YYREEE (reference sequence). The CDR3 sequence is 15 residues long. Here the CDR3 DNA reads TGTGCCAGCAGCGGACCCGGGACAGAGAATGAAAAACTGTTTTTT. This encodes CASSGPGTENEKLFF.

The V and J genes are TRBV27 and TRBJ1-4; 9 bases map to TRBD1. Losses at the gene ends were 9 bases for V and 3 bases for J; bases not matched to a gene: 14. CDR3 size: 17 residues. Germline CDR1 and CDR2: MNHEY and SMNVEV (reference sequence). The CDR3 coding sequence is TGTGCCAGGACGTCGGACAGGGGTTATCAGGCTAATGAAAAACTGTTTTTT. This gives the protein CARTSDRGYQANEKLFF. Filled out from reference TRBV27 and TRBJ1-4, the complete variable domain reads EAQVTQNPRYLITVTGKKLTVTCSQNMNHEYMSWYRQDPGLGLRQIYYSMNVEVTDKGDVPEGYKVSRKEKRNFPLILESPSPNQTSLYFCARTSDRGYQANEKLFFGSGTQLSVL.

The gene calls are TRBV3-1 (or the pseudogene TRBV3-2) and TRBJ1-1; 8 nucleotides match TRBD1. The CDR3 has 14 residues. The V segment lost 6 bases and the J segment 5 bases; nucleotides outside the gene matches: 8. The germline gives CDR1 LGHDT, CDR2 YNNKEL (reference sequence). The CDR3 coding sequence is TGTGCCAGCAGACTAGGGACAGGCGGGACTGAAGCTTTCTTT. Translated, it gives CASRLGTGGTEAFF.

This clone showed up just once. The J gene is TRBJ2-3, the V gene TRBV29-1; possibly TRBD1 for D (5 bases). CDR1 SQVTM and CDR2 ANQGSEA come from the germline V gene. There are 14 residues in the CDR3. V lost 4 bases and J 1 base, leaving 12 bases between the germline ends. CDR3 amino acids: CSVVRGAGTDTQYF. CDR3 DNA: TGCAGCGTTGTAAGGGGCGCCGGCACAGATACGCAGTATTTT.

The chain recombines TRBV10-3 with TRBJ1-1; no clear D. The germline V and J ends were trimmed by 6 bases and 1 base, with 15 bases remaining between them. CDR1 and CDR2 from the germline V gene are ENHRY and SYGVKD. CDR3 length equals 15 residues. The DNA for the CDR3 is TGTGCCATCAGCCCTAGCGGACTGACGAACACTGAAGCTTTCTTT. Translated: CAISPSGLTNTEAFF.